This T cell receptor (beta chain) is drawn from a study of CD8 T cells in ankylosing spondylitis. Points from the study as a whole: The study identified a TCR beta motif of several highly homologous variants that appeared characteristic of ankylosing spondylitis blood. As reported, disease-linked clones showed significant enrichment in matched ankylosing spondylitis synovial fluid. With a CD8+ phenotype, disease-linked clones were relatively rare in peripheral blood.

In making TCR beta libraries, quantitative 5'-RACE with molecular barcodes was used. Using its own MiXCR run on the 5' RACE reads, TCRdb lists one record per CDR3 protein. The profile covers 250,000 to 300,000 distinct CDR3 sequences, with roughly 18% appearing a single time and roughly a third taken by the ten largest. This CDR3 has 12 residues. Trimming left V 2 bases short and J 4 bases short, with 5 bases between. Germline lookup yields CDR1 PRHDT and CDR2 FYEKMQ (reference sequence). A word on this clonotype: Its antigen is not identified.

The sequencing input was blood, either unsorted or a sorted T cell fraction (not recorded which). The clonotype was recovered from a male donor with ankylosing spondylitis or in good health (not recorded which). The rearrangement uses TRBV13 and TRBJ1-1; D is unclear. The CDR3 is CASSLLSTEAFF. Here the CDR3 DNA reads TGTGCCAGCAGCTTACTCAGCACTGAAGCTTTCTTT.